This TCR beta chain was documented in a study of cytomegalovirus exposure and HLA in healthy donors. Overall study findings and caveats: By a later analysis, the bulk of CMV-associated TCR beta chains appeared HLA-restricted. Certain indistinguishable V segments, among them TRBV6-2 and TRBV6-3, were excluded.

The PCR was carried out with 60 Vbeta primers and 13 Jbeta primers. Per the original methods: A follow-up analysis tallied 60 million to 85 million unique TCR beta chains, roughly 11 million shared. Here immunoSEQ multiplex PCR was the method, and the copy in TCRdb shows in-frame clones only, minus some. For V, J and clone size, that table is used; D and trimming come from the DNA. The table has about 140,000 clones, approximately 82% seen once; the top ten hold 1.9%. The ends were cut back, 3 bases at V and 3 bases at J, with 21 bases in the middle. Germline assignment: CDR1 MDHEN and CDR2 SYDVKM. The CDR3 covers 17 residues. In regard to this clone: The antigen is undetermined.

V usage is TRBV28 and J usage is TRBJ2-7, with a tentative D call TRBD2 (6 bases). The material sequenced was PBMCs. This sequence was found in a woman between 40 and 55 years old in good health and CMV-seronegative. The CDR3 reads CASSFWVGQRALYEQYF. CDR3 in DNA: TGTGCCAGCAGTTTTTGGGTGGGGCAGCGGGCTCTCTACGAGCAGTACTTC.